This entry concerns a single T cell receptor beta chain. No antigen is known for it. Only in-frame clones appear in the TCRdb table, and some are missing; sequencing was by immunoSEQ multiplex PCR. The repertoire includes 150,000 to 180,000 clones, under 95% of them detected once, and over 15% sits in the top ten. The CDR3 loop spans 12 amino acids. V was shortened by 4 bases and J by 5 bases, with 6 bases between the two germline ends. Germline assignment: CDR1 SGHNT and CDR2 YYREEE (reference sequence). This sample was included in a study of T cell responses to AZD1222 COVID-19 vaccine. Looking at the study overall: Pooling covered second doses at about 4 or about 12 weeks.

Findings and limits, study-wide: As reported, nearly half of all spike-specific TCRs target variant regions that are unmutated.

The receptor was isolated from an adult in good health. Specimen: peripheral blood, collected on day 0 of AZD1222 vaccination. V gene TRBV5-4 combines with J gene TRBJ2-2; D not certain. CDR3 DNA: TGTGCCAGCAGCCGGATTACCGGGGAGCTGTTTTTT. Protein: CASSRITGELFF.